The 5 T cell receptor beta chains below all came from one sample that was sequenced in a study of blood T cell repertoires in COVID-19. TCRdb's table, derived via immunoSEQ multiplex PCR, lists solely in-frame clones and lacks some. The data hold under 250,000 clones, with roughly 90% observed a single time. The sequencing sample was made of peripheral blood. Source of these receptors: a man between 60 and 70 years old with COVID-19, enrolled during active disease.

The V gene is TRBV3-1 (or the pseudogene TRBV3-2), the J gene TRBJ2-7; 7 bases align to TRBD2. Germline V lookup: CDR1 LGHDT, CDR2 YNNKEL (reference sequence). The CDR3 runs 17 residues. The ends lost 1 base at V and 2 bases at J; junction bases unmatched: 11. Here the CDR3 reads CASSQVFVSGKAYEQYF. The CDR3 nucleotides are TGTGCCAGCAGCCAAGTATTTGTGAGCGGGAAGGCCTACGAGCAGTACTTC.

This clone was seen just once. The V and J genes are TRBV5-1 and TRBJ2-5; 7 nucleotides match TRBD2. The CDR3 sequence is 14 residues long. The junction had 6 bases not matched to a gene; V was cut back by 2 bases and J by 5 bases. Per the germline V gene, CDR1 is SGHRS and CDR2 is YFSETQ. CDR3 protein: CASSLAGNLETQYF. CDR3 coding DNA: TGCGCCAGCAGCTTAGCGGGAAATCTTGAGACCCAGTACTTC.

V gene TRBV28 combines with J gene TRBJ2-1; D unresolved. With 6 bases removed from V and 7 bases from J, the gap between germline ends came to 22 bases. This CDR3 contains 16 residues. Germline CDR1 and CDR2: MDHEN and SYDVKM. The CDR3 loop reads CASRSLSAPTGNEQFF. The DNA of the CDR3 is TGTGCCAGCAGGTCTCTCAGCGCCCCGACTGGGAATGAGCAGTTCTTC.

The genes are TRBV7-6 and TRBJ1-1; 7 bases match TRBD1. Trimming cost V 6 bases and J 0 bases; bases outside gene matches: 10. The CDR3 is made up of 16 amino acids. The germline gives CDR1 SGHVS, CDR2 FNYEAQ. The CDR3 sequence is CASSPRGTVMNTEAFF. Here the CDR3 DNA reads TGTGCCAGCAGTCCCAGGGGGACGGTGATGAACACTGAAGCTTTCTTT.

The V call is TRBV28, the J call TRBJ2-7, with D hard to call. Germline lookup yields CDR1 MDHEN and CDR2 SYDVKM. The V end was cut by 3 bases, the J end by 3 bases, with 6 bases between. This CDR3 is built from 12 residues. The CDR3 nucleotides read TGTGCCAGCAGTTTTTCCCTCTACGAGCAGTACTTC. Its translation: CASSFSLYEQYF.